This passage covers 2 T cell receptor beta chains from one sample sequenced in a study of response to subunit inactivated influenza vaccine. TCRdb re-derived calls from the RT-PCR reads in MiXCR, one entry per CDR3 protein. This table has some 520,000 distinct CDR3 sequences, 16% appearing once. The source material was CD4+ T cells sorted from PBMCs, sampled roughly 24 months after vaccination. These receptors all stem from a man aged 50 to 75 who received an inactivated influenza vaccine.

The genes are TRBV4-3 and TRBJ1-2; TRBD1 might be the D (6 bases). Trimming left V 4 bases short and J 8 bases short, with 17 bases between. CDR3 length equals 14 residues. Germline assignment: CDR1 LGHNA and CDR2 YSLEER. Here the CDR3 DNA reads TGCGCCAGCAGCCCACAAGGGGGAAAGCAGGGCTACACCTTC. This codes for CASSPQGGKQGYTF.

This clonotype was observed a few times. The chain uses TRBV14 and TRBJ2-4; D unclear. Deletions cut 1 base from V and 7 bases from J, with 8 bases between. The CDR3 is 13 amino acids. Per germline, CDR1 SGHDN and CDR2 FVKESK. The CDR3 DNA reads as TGTGCCAGCAGCCAAGGACACGTGAACATTCAGTACTTC. Translating gives CASSQGHVNIQYF.